This TCR beta chain was found in a study of blood T cell repertoires in COVID-19. As for the study in general: T cells, B-cell-depleted T cells, or PBMCs provided the cDNA or gDNA that served as material.

Across about two dozen US areas, participants ranged in age from about 18 to 90 years. The V and J ends lost 8 bases and 5 bases respectively, with 13 bases between them. CDR1 is LNHNV and CDR2 is YYDKDF in the germline V gene (reference sequence). The CDR3 consists of 13 residues. TCRdb's copy holds only in-frame clones and misses some; the assay was immunoSEQ multiplex PCR. Of 200,000 to 250,000 clones in the sample, 82% were seen once. Sequenced sample: PBMCs or T cells enriched from blood (not recorded which). This sequence was found in a woman aged 60-75 years who had recovered from COVID-19. This chain uses TRBV15 with TRBJ1-5; D might be TRBD1 (6 bases). The CDR3 DNA is TGTGCCACCGGATACAGGGTTGATCAGCCCCAGCATTTT. It encodes CATGYRVDQPQHF.